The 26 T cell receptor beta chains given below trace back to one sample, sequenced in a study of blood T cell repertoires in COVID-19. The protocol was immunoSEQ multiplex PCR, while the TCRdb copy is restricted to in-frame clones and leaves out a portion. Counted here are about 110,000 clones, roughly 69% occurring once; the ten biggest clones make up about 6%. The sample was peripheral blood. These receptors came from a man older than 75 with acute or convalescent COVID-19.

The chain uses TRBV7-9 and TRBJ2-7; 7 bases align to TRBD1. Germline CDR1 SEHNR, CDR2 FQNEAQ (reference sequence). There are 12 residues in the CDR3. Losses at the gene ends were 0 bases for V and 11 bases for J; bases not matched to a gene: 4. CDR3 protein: CASSLAGQAEYF. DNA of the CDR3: TGTGCCAGCAGCTTAGCAGGACAGGCTGAGTACTTC.

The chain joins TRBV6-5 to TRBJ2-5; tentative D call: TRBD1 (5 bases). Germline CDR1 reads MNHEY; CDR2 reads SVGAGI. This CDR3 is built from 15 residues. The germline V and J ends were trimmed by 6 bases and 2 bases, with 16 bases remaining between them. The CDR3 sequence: CASRPINRGQETQYF. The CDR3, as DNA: TGTGCCAGCAGACCTATAAATAGGGGACAAGAGACCCAGTACTTC.

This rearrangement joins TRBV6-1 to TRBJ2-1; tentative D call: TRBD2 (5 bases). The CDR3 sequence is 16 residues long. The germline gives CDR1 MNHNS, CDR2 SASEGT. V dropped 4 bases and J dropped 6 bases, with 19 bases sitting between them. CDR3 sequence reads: CASSAWSVRGGNEQFF. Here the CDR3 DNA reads TGTGCCAGCAGTGCCTGGTCCGTAAGAGGAGGCAATGAGCAGTTCTTC.

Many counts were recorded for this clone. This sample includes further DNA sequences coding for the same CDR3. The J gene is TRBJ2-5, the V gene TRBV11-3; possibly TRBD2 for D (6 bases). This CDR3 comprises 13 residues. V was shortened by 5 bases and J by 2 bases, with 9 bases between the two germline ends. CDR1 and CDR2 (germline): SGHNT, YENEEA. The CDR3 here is CASSRDLQETQYF. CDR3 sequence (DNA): TGTGCCAGCAGCCGGGACTTACAAGAGACCCAGTACTTC.

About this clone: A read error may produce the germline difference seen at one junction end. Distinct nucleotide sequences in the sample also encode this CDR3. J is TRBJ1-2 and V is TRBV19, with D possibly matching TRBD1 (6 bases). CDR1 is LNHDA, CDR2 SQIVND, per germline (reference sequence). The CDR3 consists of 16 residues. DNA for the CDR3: TGTGCTAGTACCCGGGCCCCTCAGGGGCTCGACTATGGCTACACCTTC. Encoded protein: CASTRAPQGLDYGYTF.

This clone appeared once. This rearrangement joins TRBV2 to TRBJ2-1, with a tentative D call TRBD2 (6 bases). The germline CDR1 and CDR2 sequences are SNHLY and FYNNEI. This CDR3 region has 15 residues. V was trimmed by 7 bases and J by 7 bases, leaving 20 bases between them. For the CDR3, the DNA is TGTGCCAGCACCTGGGCGGGGAACTGGTTGAATGAGCAGTTCTTC. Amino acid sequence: CASTWAGNWLNEQFF.

In DNA form, the CDR3 reads TGCGCCAGCAGCCTACAGGAAGATCAGCCCCAGCATTTT. It specifies CASSLQEDQPQHF. The V and J genes are TRBV5-1 and TRBJ1-5; TRBD1 is a possible D gene (5 bases). V lost 4 bases and J lost 5, with 10 bases in between. Germline-derived CDR1 and CDR2 are SGHRS and YFSETQ. CDR3 length equals 13 residues.

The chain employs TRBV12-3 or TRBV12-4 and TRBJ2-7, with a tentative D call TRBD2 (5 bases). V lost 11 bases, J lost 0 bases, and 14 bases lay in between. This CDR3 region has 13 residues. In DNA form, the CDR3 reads TGTGCCTCCCTAGCTACGAGCTCCTACGAGCAGTACTTC. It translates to CASLATSSYEQYF.

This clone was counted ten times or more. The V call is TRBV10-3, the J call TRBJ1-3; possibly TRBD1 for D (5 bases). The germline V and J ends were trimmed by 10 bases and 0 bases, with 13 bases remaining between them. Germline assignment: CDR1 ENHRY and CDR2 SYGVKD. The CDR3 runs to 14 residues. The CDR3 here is CASHGDYSGNTIYF. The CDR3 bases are TGTGCCAGCCACGGGGACTACTCTGGAAACACCATATATTTT.

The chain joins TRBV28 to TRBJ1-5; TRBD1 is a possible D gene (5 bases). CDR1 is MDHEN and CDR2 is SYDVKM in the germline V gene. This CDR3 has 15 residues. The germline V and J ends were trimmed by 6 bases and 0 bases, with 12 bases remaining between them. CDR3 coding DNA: TGTGCCAGCAGCCCCCCGACAGTTAGCAATCAGCCCCAGCATTTT. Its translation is CASSPPTVSNQPQHF.

In DNA, the CDR3 is TGTGCCAGCAGCTTGGGACTCCCTGGCGAGCAGTACTTC. This encodes CASSLGLPGEQYF. The chain recombines TRBV5-5 with TRBJ2-7; no firm D call. With 0 bases removed from V and 6 bases from J, the gap between germline ends came to 10 bases. The CDR3 sequence is 13 residues long. Per the germline V gene, CDR1 is SGHKS and CDR2 is YYEKEE (reference sequence).

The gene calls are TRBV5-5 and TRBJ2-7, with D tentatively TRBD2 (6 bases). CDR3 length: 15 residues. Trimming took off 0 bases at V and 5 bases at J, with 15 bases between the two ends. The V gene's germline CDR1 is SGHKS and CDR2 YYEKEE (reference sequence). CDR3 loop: CASSLAVGGTDEQYF. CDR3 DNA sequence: TGTGCCAGCAGCTTGGCCGTGGGCGGGACTGACGAGCAGTACTTC.

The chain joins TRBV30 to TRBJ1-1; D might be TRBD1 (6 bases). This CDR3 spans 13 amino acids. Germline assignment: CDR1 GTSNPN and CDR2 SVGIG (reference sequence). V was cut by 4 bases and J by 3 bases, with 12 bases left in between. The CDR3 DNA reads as TGTGCCTGGACTGGAAACAGGGACACTGAAGCTTTCTTT. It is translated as CAWTGNRDTEAFF.

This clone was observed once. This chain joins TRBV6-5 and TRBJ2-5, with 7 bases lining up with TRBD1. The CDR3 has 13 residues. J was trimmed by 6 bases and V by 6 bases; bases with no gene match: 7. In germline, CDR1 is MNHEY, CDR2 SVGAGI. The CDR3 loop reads CASSQDRTQTQYF. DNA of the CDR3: TGTGCCAGCAGCCAGGACAGGACCCAGACCCAGTACTTC.

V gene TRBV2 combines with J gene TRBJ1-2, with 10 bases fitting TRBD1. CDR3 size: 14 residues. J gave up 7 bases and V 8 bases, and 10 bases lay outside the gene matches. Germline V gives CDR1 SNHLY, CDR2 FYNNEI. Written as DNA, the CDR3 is TGTGCCAGCCTACGGGACAGGGGAATGGGTGGCTACACCTTC. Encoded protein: CASLRDRGMGGYTF.

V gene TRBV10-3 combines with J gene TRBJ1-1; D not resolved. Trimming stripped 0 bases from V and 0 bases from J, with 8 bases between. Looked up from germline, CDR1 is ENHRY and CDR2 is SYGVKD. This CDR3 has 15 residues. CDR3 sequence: CAISESYSMNTEAFF. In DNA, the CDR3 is TGTGCCATCAGTGAGTCTTACAGCATGAACACTGAAGCTTTCTTT.

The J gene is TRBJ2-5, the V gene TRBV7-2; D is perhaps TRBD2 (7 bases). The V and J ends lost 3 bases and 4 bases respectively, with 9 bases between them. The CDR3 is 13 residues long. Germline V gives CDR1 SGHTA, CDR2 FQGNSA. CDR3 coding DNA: TGTGCCAGCAGCTTGGGGGGGCGAGAGACCCAGTACTTC. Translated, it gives CASSLGGRETQYF.

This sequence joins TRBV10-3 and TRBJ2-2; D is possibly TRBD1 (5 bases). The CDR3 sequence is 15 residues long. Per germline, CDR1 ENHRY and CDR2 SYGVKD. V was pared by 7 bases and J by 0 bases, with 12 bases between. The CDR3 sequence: CAINGAGSNTGELFF. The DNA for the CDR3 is TGTGCCATCAATGGGGCAGGGTCGAACACCGGGGAGCTGTTTTTT.

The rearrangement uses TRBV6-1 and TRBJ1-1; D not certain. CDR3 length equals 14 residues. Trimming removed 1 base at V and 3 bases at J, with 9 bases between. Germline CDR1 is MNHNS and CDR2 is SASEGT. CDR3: CASSEGGGDTEAFF. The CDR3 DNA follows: TGTGCCAGCAGTGAAGGCGGTGGAGACACTGAAGCTTTCTTT.

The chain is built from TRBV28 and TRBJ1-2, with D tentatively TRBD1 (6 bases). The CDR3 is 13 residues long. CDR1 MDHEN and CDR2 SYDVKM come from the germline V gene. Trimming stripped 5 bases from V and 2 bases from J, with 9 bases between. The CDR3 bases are TGTGCCAGCAGTCCCAGGGGCAACTATGGCTACACCTTC. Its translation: CASSPRGNYGYTF.

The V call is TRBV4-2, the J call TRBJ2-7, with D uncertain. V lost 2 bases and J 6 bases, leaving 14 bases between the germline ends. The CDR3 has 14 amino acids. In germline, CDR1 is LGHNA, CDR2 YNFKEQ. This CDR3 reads CASSQNPNSLEQYF. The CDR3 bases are TGTGCCAGCAGCCAAAACCCGAATAGCCTCGAGCAGTACTTC.

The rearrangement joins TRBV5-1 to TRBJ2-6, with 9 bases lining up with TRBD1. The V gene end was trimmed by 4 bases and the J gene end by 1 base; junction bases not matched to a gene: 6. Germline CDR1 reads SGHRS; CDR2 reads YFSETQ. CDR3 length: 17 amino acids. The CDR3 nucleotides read TGCGCCAGCAGCCTGACAGGGGGAACTTCTGGGGCCAACGTCCTGACTTTC. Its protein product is CASSLTGGTSGANVLTF.

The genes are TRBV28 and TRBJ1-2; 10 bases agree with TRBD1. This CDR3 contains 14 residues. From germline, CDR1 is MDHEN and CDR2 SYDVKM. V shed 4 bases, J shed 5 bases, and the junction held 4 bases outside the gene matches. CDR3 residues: CASSSGQGGYGYTF. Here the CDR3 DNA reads TGTGCCAGCAGTTCAGGACAGGGGGGATATGGCTACACCTTC.

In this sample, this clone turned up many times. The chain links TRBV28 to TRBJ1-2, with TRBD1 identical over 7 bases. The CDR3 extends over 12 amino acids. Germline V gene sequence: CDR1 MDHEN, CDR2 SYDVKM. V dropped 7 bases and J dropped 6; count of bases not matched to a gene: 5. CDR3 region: CASNRGWDGYTF. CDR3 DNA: TGTGCCAGCAACAGGGGATGGGATGGCTACACCTTC.

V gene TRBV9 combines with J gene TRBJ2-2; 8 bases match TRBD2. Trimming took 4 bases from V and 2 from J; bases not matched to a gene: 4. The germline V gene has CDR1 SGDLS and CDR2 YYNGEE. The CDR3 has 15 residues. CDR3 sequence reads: CASSITSGNTGELFF. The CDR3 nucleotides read TGTGCCAGCAGCATCACTAGCGGAAACACCGGGGAGCTGTTTTTT.

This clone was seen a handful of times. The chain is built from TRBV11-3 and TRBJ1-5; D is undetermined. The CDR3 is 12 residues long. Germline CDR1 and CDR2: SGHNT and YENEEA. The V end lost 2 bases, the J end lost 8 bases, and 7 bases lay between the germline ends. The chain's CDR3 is CASSLRGEPQHF. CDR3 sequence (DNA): TGTGCCAGCAGCTTACGCGGGGAGCCCCAGCATTTT.